This TCR beta chain was obtained from a study of blood T cells in healthy people across ages. Background on the study: Capture via template switching afforded approximately one barcoded beta molecule per two T cells.

With regard to this clonotype: What it binds is unknown.

Study outcomes and limitations: Age advanced and TCR beta diversity per million T cells fell, roughly linearly.

Using a J-beta primer mix together with a sample-barcoded 5' primer, a second PCR was run for 7 to 11 cycles. A 12-random-nucleotide template-switch adaptor tagged each cDNA molecule. In TCRdb, the 5' RACE reads were re-called with MiXCR into one record per CDR3 protein. The table includes 600,000 to 850,000 distinct CDR3 sequences, roughly 43% detected once. The V segment lost 6 bases and the J segment 0 bases; nucleotides outside the gene matches: 4. Per germline, CDR1 DFQATT and CDR2 SNEGSKA (reference sequence). This CDR3 region has 14 residues. Donors were systemically healthy Caucasian individuals from Russia aged roughly 6 to 100 years.

The chain recombines TRBV20-1 with TRBJ2-2, with 7 bases matching TRBD2. Source material: blood. This receptor was identified in a woman aged 60-70 years in good health. In DNA, the CDR3 is TGCAGTGCCAGGAGCGGGGCGAACACCGGGGAGCTGTTTTTT. This sequence encodes CSARSGANTGELFF.